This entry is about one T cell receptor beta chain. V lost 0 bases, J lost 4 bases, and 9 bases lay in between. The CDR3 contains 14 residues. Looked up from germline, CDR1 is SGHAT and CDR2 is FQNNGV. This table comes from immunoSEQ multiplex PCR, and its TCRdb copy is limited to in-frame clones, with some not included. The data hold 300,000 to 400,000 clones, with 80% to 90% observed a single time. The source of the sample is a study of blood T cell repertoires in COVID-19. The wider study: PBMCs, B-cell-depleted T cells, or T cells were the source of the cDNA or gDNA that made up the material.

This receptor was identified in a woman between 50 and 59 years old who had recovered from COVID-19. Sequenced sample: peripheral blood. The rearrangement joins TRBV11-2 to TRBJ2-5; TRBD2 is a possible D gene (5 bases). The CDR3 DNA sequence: TGTGCCAGCAGCTTAGATGGAGGCCCAGAGACCCAGTACTTC. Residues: CASSLDGGPETQYF.